This T cell receptor beta chain stems from a study of T cells after yellow fever vaccination. This clonotype was observed a handful of times. The CDR3 is made up of 13 amino acids. Trimming took 4 bases from V and 2 from J, leaving 10 bases between them. CDR1 and CDR2 (germline): SGHRS, YFSETQ. TCRdb reprocessed the 5' RACE reads via MiXCR and lists one record per CDR3 protein. Of a few hundred thousand distinct CDR3 sequences listed, around 7.3% are singletons. Sequencing was performed on PBMCs, taken about 41 days after the first yellow fever vaccination. The receptor was derived from a man between 18 and 29 years old who received the YFV17D yellow fever vaccine. This chain connects TRBV5-1 to TRBJ2-7, with D perhaps given as TRBD1 or TRBD2 (5 bases each). CDR3: CASSPVGPYEQYF. The CDR3 DNA is TGCGCCAGCAGCCCGGTGGGACCCTACGAGCAGTACTTC.